Each of the 22 T cell receptor beta chains below was sequenced from the same sample in a study of cytomegalovirus exposure and HLA in healthy donors (TCRdb year 2017). The method behind the library was the immunoSEQ multiplex PCR assay. A mixture of 60 forward primers for TCR Vbeta segments and 13 reverse primers for TCR Jbeta segments was used in the multiplex PCR. Not all clones reach the TCRdb copy of this immuneACCESS table, which keeps in-frame sequences only. Checked studies attribute under half of the gap to unresolved V genes and leave the rest unexplained. This sample holds about 200,000 clones; 80% to 90% were observed only once. The top ten hold around 0.3% of the sample. The sample consisted of PBMCs. The receptor set was obtained from a woman in her 30s in good health and CMV-seronegative.

The chain recombines TRBV29-1 with TRBJ2-7; 7 nucleotides line up with TRBD1. Germline CDR1 reads SQVTM; CDR2 reads ANQGSEA. Losses at the gene ends were 6 bases for V and 0 bases for J; bases not matched to a gene: 5. The CDR3 length is 13 residues. CDR3 amino acids: CSVTGTVSYEQYF. In DNA form, the CDR3 reads TGCAGCGTCACCGGGACAGTCTCCTACGAGCAGTACTTC.

Of note for this clone: Other DNA sequences of this sample code for an identical CDR3. This chain links TRBV20-1 with TRBJ2-7, with 7 bases lining up with TRBD1. The germline V gene encodes CDR1 DFQATT and CDR2 SNEGSKA (reference sequence). The CDR3 has 11 residues. J lost 5 bases, V lost 3 bases, and 1 base had no gene match. Written as DNA, the CDR3 is TGCAGTGCTAGTGGACAGGACGAGCAGTACTTC. Amino acids: CSASGQDEQYF.

The chain is built from TRBV4-1 and TRBJ2-1; D may be TRBD2 (6 bases). The CDR3 is 15 amino acids. V gave up 4 bases and J gave up 1 base, with 11 bases separating them. The germline CDR1 and CDR2 sequences are MGHRA and YSYEKL. The CDR3 protein is CASSPGLQSYNEQFF. The CDR3, as DNA: TGCGCCAGCAGCCCGGGACTGCAATCCTACAATGAGCAGTTCTTC.

This chain joins TRBV30 and TRBJ1-1; D is undetermined. V was shortened by 5 bases and J by 10 bases, with 14 bases between the two germline ends. The CDR3 runs to 11 residues. Looked up from germline, CDR1 is GTSNPN and CDR2 is SVGIG (reference sequence). CDR3 residues: CAWDRFEGAFF. The CDR3 region has the DNA TGTGCCTGGGACCGGTTTGAGGGAGCTTTCTTT.

V usage is TRBV6-6 and J usage is TRBJ2-5; D is uncertain. The J call may be wrong; the DNA end is better matched by TRBJ2-7. The CDR3 has 13 residues. Germline CDR1 and CDR2: MNHNY and SVGAGI (reference sequence). The CDR3 nucleotides are TGTGCCAGCAGTTACTCGCCCTTTTCCGAGCAGTACTTC. Translated: CASSYSPFSEQYF.

This clone was observed a handful of times. The rearrangement uses TRBV29-1 and TRBJ2-7; 8 bases agree with TRBD2. The CDR3 has 15 residues. Trimming at V came to 6 bases and at J to 4 bases, leaving 14 bases not matched to a gene. CDR1 is SQVTM, CDR2 ANQGSEA, per germline. CDR3 sequence (DNA): TGCAGCGTCATACCGCTAGCGGGCTATAGATACGAGCAGTACTTC. It translates to CSVIPLAGYRYEQYF.

This clone was picked up one time. The CDR3 sequence is CASSGDSYEQYF. In DNA form, the CDR3 reads TGTGCCAGCAGCGGGGACTCCTACGAGCAGTACTTC. The rearrangement joins TRBV28 to TRBJ2-7; D is perhaps TRBD2 (5 bases). CDR1 and CDR2 from the germline V gene are MDHEN and SYDVKM. V lost 6 bases and J 0 bases, leaving 6 bases between the germline ends. This CDR3 has 12 amino acids. The variable domain in full, with the rest retrieved from reference TRBV28 and TRBJ2-7, is DVKVTQSSRYLVKRTGEKVFLECVQDMDHENMFWYRQDPGLGLRLIYFSYDVKMKEKGDIPEGYSVSREKKERFSLILESASTNQTSMYLCASSGDSYEQYFGPGTRLTVT.

This clone was seen only once. This sequence joins TRBV11-2 and TRBJ2-7; the D is unclear. Trimming removed 3 bases at V and 10 bases at J, with 13 bases between. The CDR3 contains 12 residues. Germline V gives CDR1 SGHAT, CDR2 FQNNGV. CDR3 sequence (DNA): TGTGCCAGCAGCTTTTATTCTTCGGGTCAGTACTTC. The encoded protein is CASSFYSSGQYF.

This chain uses TRBV28 with TRBJ2-5; D may be TRBD1 (6 bases). The germline CDR1 and CDR2 sequences are MDHEN and SYDVKM. The CDR3 covers 14 residues. The V end was cut by 10 bases, the J end by 4 bases, with 19 bases between. This CDR3 reads CATRVQGLSETQYF. The CDR3 nucleotides read TGTGCCACCAGAGTTCAGGGGTTGTCAGAGACCCAGTACTTC.

This clone was seen only a few times. The chain couples TRBV19 to TRBJ2-2; D ambiguous. The CDR3 length is 14 residues. Trimming shortened V by 7 bases and J by 4 bases, and 13 bases separated the two germline ends. Looked up from germline, CDR1 is LNHDA and CDR2 is SQIVND (reference sequence). Here the CDR3 DNA reads TGTGCCAGTACCTATGGAGTCGGCACCGGGGAGCTGTTTTTT. As protein: CASTYGVGTGELFF.

V and J are TRBV5-6 and TRBJ1-1, with D possibly matching TRBD1 (5 bases). CDR1 is SGHDT, CDR2 YYEEEE, per germline. This CDR3 contains 14 residues. Trimming stripped 2 bases from V and 3 bases from J, with 11 bases between. The CDR3 protein is CASSFQGYDTEAFF. The CDR3, as DNA: TGTGCCAGCAGCTTCCAGGGATACGACACTGAAGCTTTCTTT.

J is TRBJ2-2 and V is TRBV9; D is unclear. The germline gives CDR1 SGDLS, CDR2 YYNGEE. The CDR3 has 12 residues. V lost 4 bases and J lost 6, with 7 bases in between. The CDR3 nucleotides read TGTGCCAGCAGCCCCCCCGCCGGGGAGCTGTTTTTT. As protein: CASSPPAGELFF.

This clone was seen a few times. The chain carries TRBV7-8 and TRBJ2-7; D perhaps matches TRBD1 (6 bases). The CDR3 runs 14 residues. Trimming took off 4 bases at V and 4 bases at J, with 14 bases between the two ends. Germline V gene sequence: CDR1 SGHVS, CDR2 FQNEAQ. The CDR3 DNA reads TGTGCCAGCAGCTGGAGACCAGGGGCATACGAGCAGTACTTC. It specifies CASSWRPGAYEQYF.

The DNA of the CDR3 is TGTGCCAGCAGCTTGTTAGGACTTAGGAACACTGAAGCTTTCTTT. Residues: CASSLLGLRNTEAFF. V is TRBV5-4 and J is TRBJ1-1, with D hard to call. The CDR3 has 15 residues. V lost 1 base to trimming and J lost 1 base, with 11 bases between them. The germline CDR1 and CDR2 sequences are SGHNT and YYREEE (reference sequence).

This clone was observed once. This chain uses TRBV7-8 with TRBJ2-2; TRBD2 matches 8 bases. Germline CDR1 is SGHVS and CDR2 is FQNEAQ. The trim removed 5 bases at V and 8 bases at J, leaving 13 bases unmatched. The CDR3 is 16 residues long. The DNA for the CDR3 is TGTGCCAGCAGCCAAGGGCCAGCGGGGGTGAGGGGGGAGCTGTTTTTT. Encoded protein: CASSQGPAGVRGELFF.

This clone was observed a few times. This CDR3 reads CASSLGLANNEQFF. In nucleotides, the CDR3 is TGTGCCAGCAGCTTAGGACTAGCGAACAATGAGCAGTTCTTC. The rearrangement links TRBV11-1 to TRBJ2-1; 8 bases align to TRBD2. The germline CDR1 and CDR2 sequences are SGHAT and FQDESV (reference sequence). The CDR3 covers 14 residues. The trim removed 1 base at V and 5 bases at J, leaving 1 base unmatched.

The genes are TRBV7-9 and TRBJ1-4; maybe TRBD1 (5 bases). Looked up from germline, CDR1 is SEHNR and CDR2 is FQNEAQ (reference sequence). The CDR3 length is 17 residues. V was shortened by 1 base and J by 0 bases, with 12 bases between the two germline ends. The CDR3 DNA is TGTGCCAGCAGCTTAGGACAGACCACCACAACTAATGAAAAACTGTTTTTT. Amino acids: CASSLGQTTTTNEKLFF.

V is TRBV6-1 and J is TRBJ2-3; 11 nucleotides align to TRBD2. The junction had 7 bases not matched to a gene; V was cut back by 6 bases and J by 5 bases. From germline, CDR1 is MNHNS and CDR2 SASEGT. CDR3 length: 15 amino acids. CDR3 loop: CASRPNLAGGDTQYF. The CDR3 DNA sequence: TGTGCCAGCAGGCCCAATCTAGCGGGGGGAGATACGCAGTATTTT.

This clone was counted a single time. The J gene is TRBJ2-2, the V gene TRBV28; D remains unclear. Trimming stripped 2 bases from V and 6 bases from J, with 10 bases between. The CDR3 spans 14 residues. Germline V lookup: CDR1 MDHEN, CDR2 SYDVKM. CDR3 amino acids: CASSLNVPAGELFF. CDR3 DNA sequence: TGTGCCAGCAGTTTAAACGTGCCGGCCGGGGAGCTGTTTTTT.

This chain connects TRBV28 to TRBJ1-2; 7 nucleotides line up with TRBD1. V shed 5 bases, J shed 2 bases, and the junction held 2 bases outside the gene matches. Germline-derived CDR1 and CDR2 are MDHEN and SYDVKM. CDR3 length equals 13 residues. The CDR3 region is CASSRDSNYGYTF. Written as DNA, the CDR3 is TGTGCCAGCAGTCGGGACAGCAACTATGGCTACACCTTC.

The chain recombines TRBV2 with TRBJ2-2; D unclear. The CDR3 is made up of 14 amino acids. Germline-derived CDR1 and CDR2 are SNHLY and FYNNEI. Trimming pared 2 bases from V and 3 bases from J, leaving 7 bases between. CDR3 loop: CASSEQADTGELFF. The CDR3 region has the DNA TGTGCCAGCAGTGAACAAGCCGACACCGGGGAGCTGTTTTTT. The whole variable domain, filled in from reference TRBV2 and TRBJ2-2, reads EPEVTQTPSHQVTQMGQEVILRCVPISNHLYFYWYRQILGQKVEFLVSFYNNEISEKSEIFDDQFSVERPDGSNFTLKIRSTKLEDSAMYFCASSEQADTGELFFGEGSRLTVL.

V usage is TRBV2 and J usage is TRBJ2-1, with 8 bases matching TRBD2. V lost 6 bases and J lost 6; bases outside the gene matches: 7. The CDR3 contains 14 residues. Looked up from germline, CDR1 is SNHLY and CDR2 is FYNNEI. In DNA, the CDR3 is TGTGCCAGCAGACTCGGGGGGGCCAGCAATGAGCAGTTCTTC. The encoded protein is CASRLGGASNEQFF.